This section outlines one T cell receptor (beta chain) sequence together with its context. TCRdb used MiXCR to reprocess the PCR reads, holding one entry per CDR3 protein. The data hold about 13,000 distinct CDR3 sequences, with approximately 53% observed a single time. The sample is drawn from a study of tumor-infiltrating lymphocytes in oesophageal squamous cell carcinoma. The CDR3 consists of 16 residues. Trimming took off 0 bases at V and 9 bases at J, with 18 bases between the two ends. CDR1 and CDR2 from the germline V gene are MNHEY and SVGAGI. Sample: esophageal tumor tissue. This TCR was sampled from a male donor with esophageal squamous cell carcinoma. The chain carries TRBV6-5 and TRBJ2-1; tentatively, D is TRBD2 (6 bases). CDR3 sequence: CASSYSEGRSLFEQFF. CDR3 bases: TGTGCCAGCAGTTACTCGGAGGGCCGATCGTTGTTTGAGCAGTTCTTC.